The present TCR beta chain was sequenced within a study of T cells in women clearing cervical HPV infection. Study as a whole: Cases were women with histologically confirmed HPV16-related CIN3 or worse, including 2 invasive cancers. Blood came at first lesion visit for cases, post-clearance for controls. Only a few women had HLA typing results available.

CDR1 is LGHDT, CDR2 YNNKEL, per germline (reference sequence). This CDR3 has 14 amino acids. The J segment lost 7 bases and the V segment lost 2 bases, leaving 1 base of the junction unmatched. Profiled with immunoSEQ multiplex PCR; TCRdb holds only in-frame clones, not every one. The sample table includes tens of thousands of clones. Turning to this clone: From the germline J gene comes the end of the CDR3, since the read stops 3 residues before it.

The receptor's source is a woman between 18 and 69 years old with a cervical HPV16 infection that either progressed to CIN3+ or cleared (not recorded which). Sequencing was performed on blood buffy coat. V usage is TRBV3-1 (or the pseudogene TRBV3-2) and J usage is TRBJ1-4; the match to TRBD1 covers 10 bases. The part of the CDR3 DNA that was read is TGTGCCAGCAGCCAAAGACAGGGGGCTGAAAAA. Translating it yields CASSQRQGAEK. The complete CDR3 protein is CASSQRQGAEKLFF.